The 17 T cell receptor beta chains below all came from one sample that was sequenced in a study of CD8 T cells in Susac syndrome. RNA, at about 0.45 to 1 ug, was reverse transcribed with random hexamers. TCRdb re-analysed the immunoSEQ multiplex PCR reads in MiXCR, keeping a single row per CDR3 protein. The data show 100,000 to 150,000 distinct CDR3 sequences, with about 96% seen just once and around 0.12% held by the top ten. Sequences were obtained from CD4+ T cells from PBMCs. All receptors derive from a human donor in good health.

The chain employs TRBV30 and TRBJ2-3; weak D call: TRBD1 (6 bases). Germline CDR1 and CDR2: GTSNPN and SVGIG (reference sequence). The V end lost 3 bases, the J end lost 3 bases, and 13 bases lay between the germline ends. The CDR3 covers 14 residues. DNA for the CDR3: TGTGCCTGGAGGATAATGGGGGCGACAGATACGCAGTATTTT. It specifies CAWRIMGATDTQYF.

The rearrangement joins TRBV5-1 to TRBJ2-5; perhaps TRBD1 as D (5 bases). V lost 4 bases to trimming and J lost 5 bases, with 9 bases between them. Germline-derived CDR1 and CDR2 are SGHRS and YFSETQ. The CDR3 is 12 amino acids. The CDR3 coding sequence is TGCGCCAGCAGCCGCAAGGGGGAGACCCAGTACTTC. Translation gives CASSRKGETQYF.

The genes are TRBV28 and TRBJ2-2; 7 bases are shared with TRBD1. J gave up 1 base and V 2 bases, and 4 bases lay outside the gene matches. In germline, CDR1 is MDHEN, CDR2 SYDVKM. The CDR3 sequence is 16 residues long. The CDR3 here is CASSLPRQGNTGELFF. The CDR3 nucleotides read TGTGCCAGCAGTTTACCGAGACAGGGGAACACCGGGGAGCTGTTTTTT.

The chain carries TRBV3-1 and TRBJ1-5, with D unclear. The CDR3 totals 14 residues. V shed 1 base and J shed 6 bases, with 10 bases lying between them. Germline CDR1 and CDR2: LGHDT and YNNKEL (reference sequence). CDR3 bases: TGTGCCAGCAGCCAAGCGGCTGGCGGTCAGCCCCAGCATTTT. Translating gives CASSQAAGGQPQHF.

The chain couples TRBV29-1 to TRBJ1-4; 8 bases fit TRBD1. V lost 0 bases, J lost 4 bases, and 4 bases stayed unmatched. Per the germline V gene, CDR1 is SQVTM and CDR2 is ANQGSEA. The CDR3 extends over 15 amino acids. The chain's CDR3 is CSVEDPTGGNEKLFF. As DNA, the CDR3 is TGCAGCGTTGAAGATCCCACAGGGGGTAATGAAAAACTGTTTTTT.

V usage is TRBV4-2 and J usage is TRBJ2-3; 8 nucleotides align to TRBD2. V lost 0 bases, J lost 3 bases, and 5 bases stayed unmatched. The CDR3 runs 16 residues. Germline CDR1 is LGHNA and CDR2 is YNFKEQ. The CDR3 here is CASSQDKAGVTDTQYF. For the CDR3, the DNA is TGTGCCAGCAGCCAAGATAAAGCGGGAGTAACAGATACGCAGTATTTT.

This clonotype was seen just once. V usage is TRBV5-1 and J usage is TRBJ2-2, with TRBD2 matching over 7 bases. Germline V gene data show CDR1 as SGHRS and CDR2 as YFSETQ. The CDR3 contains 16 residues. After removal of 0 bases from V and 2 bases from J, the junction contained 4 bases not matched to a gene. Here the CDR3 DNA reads TGCGCCAGCAGCTTGGAAGCGGGACCTAACACCGGGGAGCTGTTTTTT. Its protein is CASSLEAGPNTGELFF.

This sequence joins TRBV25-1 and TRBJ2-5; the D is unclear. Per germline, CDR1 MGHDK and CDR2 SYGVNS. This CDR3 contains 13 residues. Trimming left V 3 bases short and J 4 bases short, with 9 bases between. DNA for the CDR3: TGTGCCAGCAGTGATGGCCCTCTAGAGACCCAGTACTTC. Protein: CASSDGPLETQYF.

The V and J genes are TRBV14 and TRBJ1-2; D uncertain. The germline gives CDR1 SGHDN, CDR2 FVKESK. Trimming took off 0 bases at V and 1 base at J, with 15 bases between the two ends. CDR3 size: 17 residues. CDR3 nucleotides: TGTGCCAGCAGCCAAGATAATTATGGCAACCTTAACTATGGCTACACCTTC. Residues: CASSQDNYGNLNYGYTF.

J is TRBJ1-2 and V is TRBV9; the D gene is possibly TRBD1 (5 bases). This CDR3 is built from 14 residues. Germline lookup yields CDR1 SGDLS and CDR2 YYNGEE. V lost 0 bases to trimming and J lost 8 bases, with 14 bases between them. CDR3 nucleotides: TGTGCCAGCAGCGTAGGACAGCGAAGCAGCGGCTACACCTTC. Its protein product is CASSVGQRSSGYTF. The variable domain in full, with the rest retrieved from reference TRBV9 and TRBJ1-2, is DSGVTQTPKHLITATGQRVTLRCSPRSGDLSVYWYQQSLDQGLQFLIQYYNGEERAKGNILERFSAQQFPDLHSELNLSSLELGDSALYFCASSVGQRSSGYTFGSGTRLTVV.

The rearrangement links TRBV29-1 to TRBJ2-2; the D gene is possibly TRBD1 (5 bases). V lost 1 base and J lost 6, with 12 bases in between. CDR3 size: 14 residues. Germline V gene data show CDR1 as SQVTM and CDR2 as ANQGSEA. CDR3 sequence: CSVEGGAPSGELFF. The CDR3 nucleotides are TGCAGCGTTGAAGGGGGCGCACCCTCCGGGGAGCTGTTTTTT.

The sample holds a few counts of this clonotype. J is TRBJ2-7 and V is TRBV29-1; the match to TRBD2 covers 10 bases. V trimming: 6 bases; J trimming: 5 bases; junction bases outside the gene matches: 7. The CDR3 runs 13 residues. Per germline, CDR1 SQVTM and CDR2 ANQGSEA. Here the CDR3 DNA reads TGCAGCGTCACGACTAGCGGGTCCGACGAGCAGTACTTC. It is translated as CSVTTSGSDEQYF.

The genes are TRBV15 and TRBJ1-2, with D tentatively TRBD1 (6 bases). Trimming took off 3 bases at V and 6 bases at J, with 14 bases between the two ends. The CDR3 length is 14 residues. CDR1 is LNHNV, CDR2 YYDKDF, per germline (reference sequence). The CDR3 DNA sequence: TGTGCCACCAGCAGCCCACGGGGGCTTGATGGCTACACCTTC. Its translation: CATSSPRGLDGYTF.

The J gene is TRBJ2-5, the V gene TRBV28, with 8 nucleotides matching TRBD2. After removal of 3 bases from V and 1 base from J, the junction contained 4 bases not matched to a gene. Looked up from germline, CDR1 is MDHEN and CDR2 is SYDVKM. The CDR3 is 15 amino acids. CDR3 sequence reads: CASSLPLAGQETQYF. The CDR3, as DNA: TGTGCCAGCAGTTTGCCGCTAGCGGGCCAAGAGACCCAGTACTTC.

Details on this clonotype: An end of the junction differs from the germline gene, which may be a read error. CDR3 in DNA: TGCAGTGCTACTCCGGGAAGTACCTACGAGCAGGACTTC. Protein product: CSATPGSTYEQDF. The chain joins TRBV20-1 to TRBJ2-7; D possibly corresponds to TRBD2 (5 bases). Germline assignment: CDR1 DFQATT and CDR2 SNEGSKA (reference sequence). The CDR3 consists of 13 residues.

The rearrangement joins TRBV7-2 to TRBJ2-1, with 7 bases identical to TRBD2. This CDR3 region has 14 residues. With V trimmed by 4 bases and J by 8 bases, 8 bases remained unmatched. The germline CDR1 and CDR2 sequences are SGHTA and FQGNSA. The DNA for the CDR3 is TGTGCCAGCAGCTGGGGCGGGAGCCAGGATGAGCAGTTCTTC. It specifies CASSWGGSQDEQFF.

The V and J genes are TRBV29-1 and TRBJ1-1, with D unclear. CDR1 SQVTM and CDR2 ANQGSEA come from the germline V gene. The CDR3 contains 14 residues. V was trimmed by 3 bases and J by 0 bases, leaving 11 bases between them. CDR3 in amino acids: CSVDVGQVNTEAFF. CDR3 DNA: TGCAGCGTTGATGTCGGGCAGGTGAACACTGAAGCTTTCTTT. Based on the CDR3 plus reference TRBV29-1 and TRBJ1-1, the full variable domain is SAVISQKPSRDICQRGTSLTIQCQVDSQVTMMFWYRQQPGQSLTLIATANQGSEATYESGFVIDKFPISRPNLTFSTLTVSNMSPEDSSIYLCSVDVGQVNTEAFFGQGTRLTVV.